The sequence of this TCR beta chain was determined in a study of shared clonotypes between healthy human individuals. Only in-frame clones appear in the TCRdb table, and some are missing; sequencing was by immunoSEQ multiplex PCR. In the table there are over 2 million clones, under 95% of which are singletons. The CDR3 is 15 amino acids. V lost 3 bases to trimming and J lost 5 bases; unmatched junction nucleotides: 5. Germline CDR1 SGHTA, CDR2 FQGNSA. A word on this clone: The same CDR3 arises from other DNA sequences in this sample as well.

The sequence was obtained from a man in his late teens or twenties in good health. Some clones in this sample may be carry-over from other donors' samples. Sequences were obtained from naive CD4+ T cells from PBMCs. The subset here: CD45RA+ positively selected. This chain joins TRBV7-2 and TRBJ1-5; 9 bases map to TRBD1. In DNA form, the CDR3 reads TGTGCCAGCAGCTTGGCCGGGACAGGGTATCAGCCCCAGCATTTT. Encoded protein: CASSLAGTGYQPQHF.